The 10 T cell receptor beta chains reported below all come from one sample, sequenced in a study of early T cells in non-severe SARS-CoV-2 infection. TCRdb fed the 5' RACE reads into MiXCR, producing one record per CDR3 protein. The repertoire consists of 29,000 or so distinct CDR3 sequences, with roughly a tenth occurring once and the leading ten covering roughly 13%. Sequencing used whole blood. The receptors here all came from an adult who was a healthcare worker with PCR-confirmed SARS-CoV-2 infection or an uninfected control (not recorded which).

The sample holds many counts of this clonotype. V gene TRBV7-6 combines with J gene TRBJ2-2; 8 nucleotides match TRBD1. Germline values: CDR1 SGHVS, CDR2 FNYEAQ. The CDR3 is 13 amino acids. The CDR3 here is CAGTGGSTGELFF. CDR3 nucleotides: TGTGCGGGAACAGGGGGTAGCACCGGGGAGCTGTTTTTT.

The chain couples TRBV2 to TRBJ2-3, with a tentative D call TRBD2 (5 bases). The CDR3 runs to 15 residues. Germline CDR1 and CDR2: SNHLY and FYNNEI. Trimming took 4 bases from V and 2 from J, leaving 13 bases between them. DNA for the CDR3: TGTGCCAGCAGTGCCGGGATCTTGATCACAGATACGCAGTATTTT. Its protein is CASSAGILITDTQYF. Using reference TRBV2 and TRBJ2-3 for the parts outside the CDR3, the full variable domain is EPEVTQTPSHQVTQMGQEVILRCVPISNHLYFYWYRQILGQKVEFLVSFYNNEISEKSEIFDDQFSVERPDGSNFTLKIRSTKLEDSAMYFCASSAGILITDTQYFGPGTRLTVL.

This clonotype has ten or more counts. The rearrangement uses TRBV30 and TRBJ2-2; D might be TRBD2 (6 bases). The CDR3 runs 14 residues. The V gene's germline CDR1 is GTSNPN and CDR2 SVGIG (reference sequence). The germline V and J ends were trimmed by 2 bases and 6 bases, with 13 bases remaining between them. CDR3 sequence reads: CAWSRRAMPGELFF. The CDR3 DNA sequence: TGTGCCTGGAGTAGGAGGGCGATGCCCGGGGAGCTGTTTTTT.

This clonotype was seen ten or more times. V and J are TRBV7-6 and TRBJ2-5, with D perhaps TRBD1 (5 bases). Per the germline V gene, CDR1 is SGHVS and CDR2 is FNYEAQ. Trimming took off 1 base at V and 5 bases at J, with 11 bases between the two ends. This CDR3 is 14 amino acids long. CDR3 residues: CASSLVDSGETQYF. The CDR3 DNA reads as TGTGCCAGCAGCTTAGTAGACAGTGGGGAGACCCAGTACTTC.

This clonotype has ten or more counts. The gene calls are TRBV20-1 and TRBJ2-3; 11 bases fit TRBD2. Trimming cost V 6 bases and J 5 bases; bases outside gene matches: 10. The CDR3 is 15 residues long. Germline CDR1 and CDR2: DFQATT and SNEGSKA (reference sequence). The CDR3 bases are TGCAGTGCCCTCCCACTAGCGGGGGCAGGAGATACGCAGTATTTT. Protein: CSALPLAGAGDTQYF.

CDR3 in DNA: TGCAGCGTTGCGCTTACCTACGAGCAGTACTTC. It specifies CSVALTYEQYF. The chain uses TRBV29-1 and TRBJ2-7; the D is unclear. CDR3 size: 11 residues. The germline gives CDR1 SQVTM, CDR2 ANQGSEA. The V and J ends lost 4 bases and 2 bases respectively, with 6 bases between them.

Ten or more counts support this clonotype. The CDR3 nucleotides are TGTGCCAGCAGCTTGGCCGAGGGGACGGATACGCAGTATTTT. Amino acid sequence: CASSLAEGTDTQYF. V gene TRBV5-6 combines with J gene TRBJ2-3, with D perhaps matching TRBD1 or TRBD2 (5 bases each). The CDR3 is 14 residues long. Germline CDR1 and CDR2: SGHDT and YYEEEE. Trimming stripped 0 bases from V and 6 bases from J, with 11 bases between. The whole variable domain, filled in from reference TRBV5-6 and TRBJ2-3, reads DAGVTQSPTHLIKTRGQQVTLRCSPKSGHDTVSWYQQALGQGPQFIFQYYEEEERQRGNFPDRFSGHQFPNYSSELNVNALLLGDSALYLCASSLAEGTDTQYFGPGTRLTVL.

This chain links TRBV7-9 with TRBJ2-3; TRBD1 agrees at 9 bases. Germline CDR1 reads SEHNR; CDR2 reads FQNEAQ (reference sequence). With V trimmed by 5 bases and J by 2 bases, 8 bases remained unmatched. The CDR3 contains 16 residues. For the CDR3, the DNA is TGTGCCAGCAGCACCCACAGGGGGCCCCCCACAGATACGCAGTATTTT. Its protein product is CASSTHRGPPTDTQYF.

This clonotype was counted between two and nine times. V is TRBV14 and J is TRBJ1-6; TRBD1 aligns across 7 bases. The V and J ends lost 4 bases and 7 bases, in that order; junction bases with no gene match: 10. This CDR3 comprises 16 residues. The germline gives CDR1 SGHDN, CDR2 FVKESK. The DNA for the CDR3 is TGTGCCAGCAGCCCTAAAGACAGGGTAGGGAATTCACCCCTCCACTTT. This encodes CASSPKDRVGNSPLHF.

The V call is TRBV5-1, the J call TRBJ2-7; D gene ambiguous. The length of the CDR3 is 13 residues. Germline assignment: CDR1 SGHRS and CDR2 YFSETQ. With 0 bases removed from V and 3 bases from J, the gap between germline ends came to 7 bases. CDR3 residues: CASSLVADYEQYF. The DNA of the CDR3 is TGCGCCAGCAGCTTGGTCGCAGACTACGAGCAGTACTTC.